Below are 9 T cell receptor beta chains sequenced from a single sample in a study of blood T cell repertoires in COVID-19. Assay: immunoSEQ multiplex PCR; the TCRdb copy retains only in-frame clones and omits some. The sample includes about 36,000 clones, roughly 77% of them seen just once. The sequencing sample was made of peripheral blood. The source of these receptors is a human donor in a cohort sampled during active or convalescent COVID-19. The donor label of this sample is uncertain.

V is TRBV5-1 and J is TRBJ2-2; 7 bases are a match to TRBD2. This CDR3 spans 15 amino acids. Losses at the gene ends were 4 bases for V and 5 bases for J; bases not matched to a gene: 8. In germline, CDR1 is SGHRS, CDR2 YFSETQ. The CDR3 DNA reads as TGCGCCAGCAGCAGACTCGGGGAGGGGACCGGGGAGCTGTTTTTT. This codes for CASSRLGEGTGELFF.

The chain has TRBV4-1 and TRBJ1-2; 8 nucleotides line up with TRBD1. Germline V lookup: CDR1 MGHRA, CDR2 YSYEKL. The V segment lost 4 bases and the J segment 5 bases; nucleotides outside the gene matches: 9. The CDR3 covers 15 residues. CDR3 nucleotides: TGCGCCAGCAGCCTAAGACAGGGGCGAGGGTATGGCTACACCTTC. This gives the protein CASSLRQGRGYGYTF.

The chain couples TRBV18 to TRBJ1-1, with 10 nucleotides matching TRBD1. The CDR3 is 21 residues long. V lost 2 bases, J lost 0 bases, and 18 bases stayed unmatched. Germline lookup yields CDR1 KGHSH and CDR2 LQKENI. CDR3: CASSPSRDRGPFKGLNTEAFF. DNA of the CDR3: TGTGCCAGCTCACCAAGTCGGGACAGGGGACCCTTTAAAGGGTTGAACACTGAAGCTTTCTTT.

With regard to this clone: Other DNA sequences within the sample encode an identical CDR3. This chain uses TRBV11-2 with TRBJ1-1; 7 bases are a match to TRBD1. Germline V gene lookup returns CDR1 SGHAT and CDR2 FQNNGV. V trimming: 6 bases; J trimming: 3 bases; junction bases outside the gene matches: 4. This CDR3 comprises 13 residues. CDR3 DNA: TGTGCCAGCAGTCCCGACAGGGACACTGAAGCTTTCTTT. Its translation: CASSPDRDTEAFF.

The J gene is TRBJ1-5, the V gene TRBV19; TRBD1 matches 8 bases. V lost 2 bases and J lost 4; bases outside the gene matches: 4. Germline V gives CDR1 LNHDA, CDR2 SQIVND (reference sequence). The CDR3 has 15 amino acids. DNA of the CDR3: TGTGCCAGTAGTATACCTCAGGGGGCGAATCAGCCCCAGCATTTT. This encodes CASSIPQGANQPQHF.

J is TRBJ1-4 and V is TRBV4-1, with 7 bases that match TRBD1. Germline CDR1 is MGHRA and CDR2 is YSYEKL. This CDR3 contains 13 residues. V lost 4 bases to trimming and J lost 7 bases; unmatched junction nucleotides: 3. In DNA form, the CDR3 reads TGCGCCAGCAGCCGCGACAGGGCTGAAAAACTGTTTTTT. This translates into CASSRDRAEKLFF.

The V call is TRBV11-2, the J call TRBJ1-1; the D gene is possibly TRBD1 (6 bases). Germline V CDR1 and CDR2: SGHAT, FQNNGV. This CDR3 contains 17 residues. Deletions cut 3 bases from V and 0 bases from J, with 17 bases between. DNA for the CDR3: TGTGCCAGCAGCTTTGGGGGGGCAGAGAAAATGAACACTGAAGCTTTCTTT. As protein: CASSFGGAEKMNTEAFF. Complete variable domain (other parts from reference TRBV11-2 and TRBJ1-1): EAGVAQSPRYKIIEKRQSVAFWCNPISGHATLYWYQQILGQGPKLLIQFQNNGVVDDSQLPKDRFSAERLKGVDSTLKIQPAKLEDSAVYLCASSFGGAEKMNTEAFFGQGTRLTVV.

This chain uses TRBV25-1 with TRBJ2-1; TRBD2 aligns across 11 bases. Germline CDR1 and CDR2: MGHDK and SYGVNS. J was trimmed by 9 bases and V by 4 bases; bases with no gene match: 11. The CDR3 runs to 16 residues. The CDR3: CASSGSTSGIKAEQFF. Here the CDR3 DNA reads TGTGCCAGCAGTGGGTCGACTAGCGGGATCAAGGCTGAGCAGTTCTTC.

The chain employs TRBV18 and TRBJ1-2, with 8 bases lining up with TRBD1. After removal of 3 bases from V and 8 bases from J, the junction contained 8 bases not matched to a gene. Per the germline V gene, CDR1 is KGHSH and CDR2 is LQKENI. CDR3 length: 14 amino acids. The CDR3 DNA reads TGTGCCAGCTCACCGTCGGACAGGGATAAAGGCTACACCTTC. Residues: CASSPSDRDKGYTF.